This TCR beta chain was sequenced for a study of T-cell reconstitution after alpha-beta-depleted transplantation in children. This clonotype was picked up a small number of times. Antigen: not known. Unique molecular identifiers were used in preparing the TCRbeta library. Via MiXCR, TCRdb re-called the PCR reads, giving one row per CDR3 protein. The sample includes roughly 570,000 distinct CDR3 sequences, more than 20% of them seen just once. General study points: Newly generated T cells supplied most T-cell counts and diversity one year post-transplant. Surviving recipient cells, namely T cells and thymic progenitors, were the source of high day-60 TCRbeta diversity in some patients. After transplant, at about two months, alpha-beta T cells were reportedly derived from several hundred expanded graft clones.

Germline-derived CDR1 and CDR2 are KGHDR and SFDVKD. V trimming: 3 bases; J trimming: 4 bases; junction bases outside the gene matches: 8. CDR3 length: 18 amino acids. This rearrangement joins TRBV24-1 to TRBJ2-6; 10 nucleotides align to TRBD1. The sample in question was PBMCs, obtained before TCRalphabeta/CD19-depleted stem cell transplant. This receptor was taken from a boy less than two years old with Wiskott-Aldrich syndrome, due to receive a stem cell transplant. The CDR3 DNA reads as TGTGCCACCAGTGATGAGGGGACAGGGGTAGAAGGGGCCAACGTCCTGACTTTC. Amino acid sequence: CATSDEGTGVEGANVLTF.